Sequencing of this TCR beta chain was carried out in a study of T cell changes during pregnancy in multiple sclerosis. Some clones are missing from TCRdb's copy, which holds only in-frame ones; the method was immunoSEQ multiplex PCR. The table includes 59,000 or so clones, more than 85% detected once. V lost 0 bases to trimming and J lost 0 bases, with 9 bases between them. The CDR3 is 16 amino acids. The chain uses TRBV23-1 and TRBJ1-3; D might be TRBD1 (5 bases). TRBV23-1 is sorted into the ORF group, with uncertain function. The source was peripheral blood, collected in the third trimester of pregnancy. The origin of this receptor is a female donor in good health, enrolled as a control in a pregnancy study. The CDR3 reads CASSQSSGLSGNTIYF. CDR3 nucleotide sequence: TGCGCCAGCAGTCAATCCTCAGGGCTCTCTGGAAACACCATATATTTT.